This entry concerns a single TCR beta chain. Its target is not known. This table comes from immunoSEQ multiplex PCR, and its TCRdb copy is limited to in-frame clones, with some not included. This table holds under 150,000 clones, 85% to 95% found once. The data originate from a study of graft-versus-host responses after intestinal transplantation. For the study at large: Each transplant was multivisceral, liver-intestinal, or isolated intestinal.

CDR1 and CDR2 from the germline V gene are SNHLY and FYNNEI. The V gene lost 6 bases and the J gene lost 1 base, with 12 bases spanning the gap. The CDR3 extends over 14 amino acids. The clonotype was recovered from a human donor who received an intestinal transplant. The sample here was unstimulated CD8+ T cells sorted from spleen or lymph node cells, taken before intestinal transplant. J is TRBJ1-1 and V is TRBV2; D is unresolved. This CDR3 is CASRHERPNTEAFF. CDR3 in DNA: TGTGCCAGCAGACACGAACGCCCGAACACTGAAGCTTTCTTT.